These 8 T cell receptor beta chains originate from one sample sequenced in a study of T cell responses to AZD1222 COVID-19 vaccine. Produced via immunoSEQ multiplex PCR; TCRdb's table is partial and in-frame only. The sample gives more than 140,000 clones, 70% to 90% of which show up once; around 2.2% is in the top ten. The material was peripheral blood, obtained on day 0 of AZD1222 vaccination. These receptors were taken from an adult in good health.

V usage is TRBV7-3 and J usage is TRBJ1-2, with D possibly matching TRBD1 (6 bases). V gave up 0 bases and J gave up 2 bases, with 7 bases separating them. Germline lookup yields CDR1 SGHTA and CDR2 FQGTGA. CDR3 size: 14 residues. The CDR3 DNA sequence: TGTGCCAGCAGCTTAACAGGGGGAAACTATGGCTACACCTTC. Encoded protein: CASSLTGGNYGYTF.

This CDR3 is CASSLGPSGTGELFF. The CDR3 DNA sequence: TGTGCCAGCAGCTTGGGTCCTAGCGGGACCGGGGAGCTGTTTTTT. The chain carries TRBV5-5 and TRBJ2-2; TRBD2 agrees at 8 bases. Germline V gene data show CDR1 as SGHKS and CDR2 as YYEKEE (reference sequence). The CDR3 runs to 15 residues. With V trimmed by 0 bases and J by 5 bases, 3 bases remained unmatched.

The genes are TRBV29-1 and TRBJ1-3, with D perhaps TRBD1 (5 bases). This CDR3 spans 14 amino acids. Trimming left V 7 bases short and J 3 bases short, with 16 bases between. Germline CDR1 and CDR2: SQVTM and ANQGSEA. The CDR3 region has the DNA TGCAGCGCCGGCCCGGGACGGGATGGAAACACCATATATTTT. Protein sequence: CSAGPGRDGNTIYF. Based on the CDR3 plus reference TRBV29-1 and TRBJ1-3, the full variable domain is SAVISQKPSRDICQRGTSLTIQCQVDSQVTMMFWYRQQPGQSLTLIATANQGSEATYESGFVIDKFPISRPNLTFSTLTVSNMSPEDSSIYLCSAGPGRDGNTIYFGEGSWLTVV.

The rearrangement joins TRBV4-3 to TRBJ1-2; D is possibly TRBD1 (5 bases). The germline V gene encodes CDR1 LGHNA and CDR2 YSLEER. The CDR3 loop spans 14 amino acids. The V and J ends lost 0 bases and 8 bases respectively, with 13 bases between them. For the CDR3, the DNA is TGCGCCAGCAGCCAAGAGTCCAGGGCTGGCGGCTACACCTTC. Its translation is CASSQESRAGGYTF.

CDR3: CSVANLGTGGTEAFF. The CDR3 DNA is TGCAGCGTTGCAAACCTCGGGACAGGGGGCACTGAAGCTTTCTTT. This chain connects TRBV29-1 to TRBJ1-1; the match to TRBD1 covers 11 bases. The CDR3 has 15 residues. Germline V gives CDR1 SQVTM, CDR2 ANQGSEA. V shed 4 bases and J 4 bases; nucleotides not matched to a gene: 8.

The CDR3 nucleotides are TGTGCCAGCAGTTCCTCCGGGACAGCTGAAGCTTTCTTT. It is translated as CASSSSGTAEAFF. The J gene is TRBJ1-1, the V gene TRBV27; the match to TRBD1 covers 7 bases. The junction had 5 bases not matched to a gene; V was cut back by 4 bases and J by 6 bases. CDR3 length: 13 amino acids. The germline gives CDR1 MNHEY, CDR2 SMNVEV (reference sequence).

The gene calls are TRBV5-1 and TRBJ2-7; tentatively, D is TRBD1 (5 bases). V lost 0 bases to trimming and J lost 6 bases, with 13 bases between them. Germline V gene sequence: CDR1 SGHRS, CDR2 YFSETQ. The CDR3 extends over 14 amino acids. CDR3 in amino acids: CASSLGRVSGEQYF. Here the CDR3 DNA reads TGCGCCAGCAGCTTGGGCAGGGTGTCGGGCGAGCAGTACTTC.

The V and J genes are TRBV18 and TRBJ1-5; no clear D gene. This CDR3 comprises 15 residues. Germline V CDR1 and CDR2: KGHSH, LQKENI. V lost 6 bases and J 9 bases, leaving 21 bases between the germline ends. The CDR3 bases are TGTGCCAGCTCCCTCGGACGAGACGATCGGGGGCCCCAGCATTTT. Translation gives CASSLGRDDRGPQHF. Full variable domain (rest looked up from reference TRBV18 and TRBJ1-5): NAGVMQNPRHLVRRRGQEARLRCSPMKGHSHVYWYRQLPEEGLKFMVYLQKENIIDESGMPKERFSAEFPKEGPSILRIQQVVRGDSAAYFCASSLGRDDRGPQHFGDGTRLSIL.